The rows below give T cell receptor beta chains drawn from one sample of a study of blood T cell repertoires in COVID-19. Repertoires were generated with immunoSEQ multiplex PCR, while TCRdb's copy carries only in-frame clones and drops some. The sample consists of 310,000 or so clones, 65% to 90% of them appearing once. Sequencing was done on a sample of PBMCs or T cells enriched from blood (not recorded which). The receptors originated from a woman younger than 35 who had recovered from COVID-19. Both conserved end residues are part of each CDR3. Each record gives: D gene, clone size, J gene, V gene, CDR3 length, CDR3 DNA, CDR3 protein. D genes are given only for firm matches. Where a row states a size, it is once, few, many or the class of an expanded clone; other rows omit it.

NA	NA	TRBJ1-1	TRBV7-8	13	TGTGCCAGCAGCGCGGTCAGTGGCACTGAAGCTTTCTTT	CASSAVSGTEAFF
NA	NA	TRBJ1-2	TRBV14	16	TGTGCCAGCAGCCAAGTGATATCTGGGGGCATGGGTGGCTACACCTTC	CASSQVISGGMGGYTF
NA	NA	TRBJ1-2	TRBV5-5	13	TGTGCCAGCAGCTTGGACGGGTCCTATGGCTACACCTTC	CASSLDGSYGYTF
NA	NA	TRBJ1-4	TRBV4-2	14	TGTGCCAGCAGCACTCCGGCAACTAATGAAAAACTGTTTTTT	CASSTPATNEKLFF
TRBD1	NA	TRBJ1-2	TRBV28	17	TGTGCCAGCAGTTTACCGGCCCTGGGACAGGGGGCATATGGCTACACCTTC	CASSLPALGQGAYGYTF
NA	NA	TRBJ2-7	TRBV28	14	TGTGCCAGCAGTTTTGGAGGGTCCTCCTACGAGCAGTACTTC	CASSFGGSSYEQYF
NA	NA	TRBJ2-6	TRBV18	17	TGTGCCAGCTCACCAGCCCACCTACGCTCTGGGGCCAACGTCCTGACTTTC	CASSPAHLRSGANVLTF
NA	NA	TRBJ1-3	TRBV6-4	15	TGTGCCAGCTCGTCGGGGTTATTCTCTGGAAACACCATATATTTT	CASSSGLFSGNTIYF
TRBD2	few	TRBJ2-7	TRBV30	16	TGTGCCTGGAGTGTACTTCGCGGGAGTATCGCCTACGAGCAGTACTTC	CAWSVLRGSIAYEQYF
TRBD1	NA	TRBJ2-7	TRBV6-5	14	TGTGCCAGCAGTTACGGGACAGGAGGCTACGAGCAGTACTTC	CASSYGTGGYEQYF
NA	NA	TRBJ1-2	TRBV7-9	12	TGTGCCAGCAGCCCCCCCCTAGATGGCTACACCTTC	CASSPPLDGYTF
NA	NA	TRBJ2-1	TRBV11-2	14	TGTGCCAGCAGCTTAGCGGGGAGTTACAATGAGCAGTTCTTC	CASSLAGSYNEQFF
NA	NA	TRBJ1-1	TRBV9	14	TGTGCCAGCAGCGCCCGGAGTGACGAGACTGAAGCTTTCTTT	CASSARSDETEAFF
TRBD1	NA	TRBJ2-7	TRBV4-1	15	TGCGCCAGCAGCTTTTCCGGGACAGGGGGCGACGAGCAGTACTTC	CASSFSGTGGDEQYF
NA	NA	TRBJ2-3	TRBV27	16	TGTGCCAGCAGTTTTTACAGGGGAGGAGGCACAGATACGCAGTATTTT	CASSFYRGGGTDTQYF
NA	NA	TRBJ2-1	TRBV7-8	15	TGTGCCAGCAGCTTAGCGGGAGCCTCCTACAATGAGCAGTTCTTC	CASSLAGASYNEQFF
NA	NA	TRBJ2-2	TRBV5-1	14	TGCGCCAGCAGCCCCGGACACAACACCGGGGAGCTGTTTTTT	CASSPGHNTGELFF
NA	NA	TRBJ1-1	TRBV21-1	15	TGTGCCAGCAGCATTCTACAGGGGAACAACACTGAAGCTTTCTTT	CASSILQGNNTEAFF
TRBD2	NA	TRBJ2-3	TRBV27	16	TGTGCCAGCAGTCTGTTGCCGGGACTAGATGCAGATACGCAGTATTTT	CASSLLPGLDADTQYF
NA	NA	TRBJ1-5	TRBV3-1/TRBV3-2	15	TGTGCCAGCAGCCAAGATGGGGGGGCACATCAGCCCCAGCATTTT	CASSQDGGAHQPQHF
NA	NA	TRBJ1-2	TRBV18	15	TGTGCCAGCTCACCGACAGCTGATAATAACTATGGCTACACCTTC	CASSPTADNNYGYTF
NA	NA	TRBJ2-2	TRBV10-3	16	TGTGCCATCAGCGGGCGACAGGCATTTGACACCGGGGAGCTGTTTTTT	CAISGRQAFDTGELFF
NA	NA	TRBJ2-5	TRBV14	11	TGTGCCAGCAGCACCTACGAGACCCAGTACTTC	CASSTYETQYF
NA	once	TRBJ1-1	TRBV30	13	TGTGCCTGGAGTCCGGGACATGGCACTGAAGCTTTCTTT	CAWSPGHGTEAFF
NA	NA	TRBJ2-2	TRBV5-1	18	TGCGCCAGCAGCACCACCCACTTGGGGGCTTCGAAGACCGGGGAGCTGTTTTTT	CASSTTHLGASKTGELFF
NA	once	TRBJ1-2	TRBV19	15	TGTGCCAGTAGTATGGTTCGGTCCTACGACTATGGCTACACCTTC	CASSMVRSYDYGYTF
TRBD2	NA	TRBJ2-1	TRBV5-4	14	TGTGCCAGCAGCTTGAGTCTAGCGGGAGATGAGCAGTTCTTC	CASSLSLAGDEQFF
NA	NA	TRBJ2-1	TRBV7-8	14	TGTGCCAGCAGCCCCCTCACAGGGCTCAATGAGCAGTTCTTC	CASSPLTGLNEQFF
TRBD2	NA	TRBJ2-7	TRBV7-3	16	TGTGCCAGCAGCTCAAAGGTACTAGCGGGGGCCTACGAGCAGTACTTC	CASSSKVLAGAYEQYF
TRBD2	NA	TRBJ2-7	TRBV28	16	TGTGCCAGCAGTTCACCGGGACTAGCGGCCCGCTACGAGCAGTACTTC	CASSSPGLAARYEQYF